This is a list of T cell receptor beta chains from one sample in a study of blood T cell repertoires in COVID-19. The repertoire was sequenced with immunoSEQ multiplex PCR; TCRdb's copy has only in-frame clones and lacks some. The sample contains around 90,000 clones, approximately 92% of which appear only once. The specimen was peripheral blood. The source is an older woman with active COVID-19. The CDR3 runs from the conserved cysteine through the conserved F or W. Each record gives: J gene, V gene, clone size, D gene, CDR3 DNA, CDR3 protein. A D gene is named only where the DNA matches it firmly. Clone size is given for some rows only: seen once, a few or many times, or a class if the clone is expanded.

>TRBJ1-2|TRBV6-6|-|-
TGTGCCAGCAACCGAGGGAACTATGGCTACACCTTC
CASNRGNYGYTF
>TRBJ2-5|TRBV15|-|-
TGTGCCACCAGCAGAGATAGTGAGACCCAGTACTTC
CATSRDSETQYF
>TRBJ1-2|TRBV24-1|-|-
TGTGCCACCATGGAGGAAGGCTATGGCTACACCTTC
CATMEEGYGYTF
>TRBJ1-2|TRBV6-5|-|TRBD1
TGTGCCAGCAGCCCCGGGACAGGGGGGGGAGGCTACACCTTC
CASSPGTGGGGYTF
>TRBJ1-6|TRBV6-5|-|TRBD1
TGTGCCAGCAGTATCGACAGGGGGCGGCCCCTCCACTTT
CASSIDRGRPLHF
>TRBJ2-1|TRBV19|-|-
TGTGCCAGTAGTCTTTTGGTGGGAGGTAGAGATGAGCAGTTCTTC
CASSLLVGGRDEQFF
>TRBJ1-1|TRBV29-1|-|TRBD1
TGCAGCACCGGACAGGGCCATACTGAAGCTTTCTTT
CSTGQGHTEAFF
>TRBJ2-7|TRBV6-5|once|TRBD1
TGTGCCAGCAGTTTGCTAGGGGGCCCTTACGAGCAGTACTTC
CASSLLGGPYEQYF
>TRBJ1-2|TRBV12-5|-|-
TGTGCTAGTGGTGGATTTAGGGGTGGCTATGGCTACACCTTC
CASGGFRGGYGYTF
>TRBJ2-5|TRBV7-9|few|TRBD2
TGTGCCAGCAGCTCGCGGACTAGCGCGGACCAAGAGACCCAGTACTTC
CASSSRTSADQETQYF
>TRBJ1-4|TRBV13|-|TRBD1
TGTGCCAGCAGCAGGCGGACAGGCGGAAATGAAAAACTGTTTTTT
CASSRRTGGNEKLFF
>TRBJ1-4|TRBV6-2/TRBV6-3|once|TRBD1
TGTGCCAGCAGCCGAGGACAGGGAGGAGAAAAACTGTTTTTT
CASSRGQGGEKLFF
>TRBJ1-1|TRBV29-1|-|-
TGCAGCGTTGTTGACATGAACACTGAAGCTTTCTTT
CSVVDMNTEAFF
>TRBJ2-1|TRBV7-2|-|TRBD2
TGTGCCAGCAGCCCGGGACTAGCGAGTTACAATGAGCAGTTCTTC
CASSPGLASYNEQFF
>TRBJ1-4|TRBV11-2|-|-
TGTGCCAGCAGCTTAGAACAGGGCCCTTGGGGGAAACTGTTTTTT
CASSLEQGPWGKLFF
>TRBJ1-5|TRBV7-9|-|-
TGTGCCAGCAGCCCTAGCGGGGAACGGCCCCAGCATTTT
CASSPSGERPQHF
>TRBJ2-7|TRBV19|-|-
TGTGCCAGGGGGGGGCGCGACGAGCAGTACTTC
CARGGRDEQYF
>TRBJ1-1|TRBV9|-|-
TGTGCCAGCAGCGTTACACTGGGGAGGAACACTGAAGCTTTCTTT
CASSVTLGRNTEAFF
>TRBJ2-7|TRBV30|-|-
TGTGCCTGGGGGACGGTGCCGGGGGAGCAGTACTTC
CAWGTVPGEQYF
>TRBJ1-5|TRBV19|once|TRBD1
TGTGCCAGTAGTGTTCGTACCCGACAGGGAAATGGGCAGCCCCAGCATTTT
CASSVRTRQGNGQPQHF
>TRBJ1-2|TRBV27|-|-
TGTGCCAGCAGTTCCAGGGGAGTGGACTATGGCTACACCTTC
CASSSRGVDYGYTF
>TRBJ2-5|TRBV28|-|TRBD2
TGTGCCAGCAGGATGGGGCTAGCGGCTACACAAGAGACCCAGTACTTC
CASRMGLAATQETQYF
>TRBJ1-4|TRBV28|-|TRBD1
TGTGCCGTCGATACCGGGACAGCTAATGAAAAACTGTTTTTT
CAVDTGTANEKLFF
>TRBJ1-5|TRBV4-1|once|TRBD1
TGCGCCAGCAGCCAAGGACAGGGTATGTATCAGCCCCAGCATTTT
CASSQGQGMYQPQHF
>TRBJ2-1|TRBV30|-|-
TGTGCCTGGAGTTCCAAGGGGGGGCCCAACAATGAGCAGTTCTTC
CAWSSKGGPNNEQFF
>TRBJ2-4|TRBV15|-|TRBD1
TGTGCCACCAGTAAAGCGGGACAGGGGTTAAGGATTCAGTACTTC
CATSKAGQGLRIQYF
>TRBJ1-5|TRBV10-2|-|-
TGCGCCAGCAGCGGACAGCTCAATCAGCCCCAGCATTTT
CASSGQLNQPQHF
>TRBJ1-2|TRBV5-8|-|TRBD1
TGTGCCAGCAGCAAAAGGGGGACAGGGGGTTCCTATGGCTACACCTTC
CASSKRGTGGSYGYTF
>TRBJ1-2|TRBV10-1|few|-
TGCGCCAGCAGTGATACCCCCGGGAACATCTATGGCTACACCTTC
CASSDTPGNIYGYTF
>TRBJ1-1|TRBV9|-|-
TGTGCCAGCAGCGTAGGGGGGCTCGGGGACACTGAAGCTTTCTTT
CASSVGGLGDTEAFF
>TRBJ1-1|TRBV5-6|-|TRBD1
TGTGCCAGCAGGACAGGGTTAGGCACTGAAGCTTTCTTT
CASRTGLGTEAFF
>TRBJ2-1|TRBV9|-|TRBD2
TGTGCCAGCAGCGAGGCTAGCGGGCGGGATGAGCAGTTCTTC
CASSEASGRDEQFF
>TRBJ2-3|TRBV9|-|-
TGTGCCAGCAGCGTAGAGGGGGGGGTAAGCACAGATACGCAGTATTTT
CASSVEGGVSTDTQYF
>TRBJ1-1|TRBV7-6|-|-
TGTGCCAGCAGCTACGAAGGCAGGGGCACTGAAGCTTTCTTT
CASSYEGRGTEAFF
>TRBJ1-2|TRBV7-2|-|-
TGTGCCAGCAGCTTAGTGGCCTATGGCTACACCTTC
CASSLVAYGYTF
>TRBJ1-2|TRBV6-5|once|TRBD1
TGTGCCAGCAGCATTCCAGTGACAGGGACCTATGGCTACACCTTC
CASSIPVTGTYGYTF
>TRBJ2-2|TRBV7-9|-|-
TGTGCCAGCAGCTTTCCAGCGAACACCGGGGAGCTGTTTTTT
CASSFPANTGELFF
>TRBJ1-1|TRBV2|-|-
TGTGCCAGCCGTATCGTTAATGACCCAGGGGAAGCTTTCTTT
CASRIVNDPGEAFF
>TRBJ1-5|TRBV27|-|TRBD1
TGTGCCAGCAGTTTTGGGCAGGGGGATCAGCCCCAGCATTTT
CASSFGQGDQPQHF
>TRBJ1-6|TRBV27|-|-
TGTGCCAGCAACCGGGGTTATAATTCACCCCTCCACTTT
CASNRGYNSPLHF
>TRBJ2-5|TRBV24-1|-|-
TGTGCCACCAGTGAACCTAGCCTGAGTACGGTAGAGACCCAGTACTTC
CATSEPSLSTVETQYF
>TRBJ2-1|TRBV9|-|-
TGTGCCAGCAGCGTAGCTACGCAGGAAAATGAGCAGTTCTTC
CASSVATQENEQFF
>TRBJ2-5|TRBV18|-|TRBD1
TGTGCCAGCTCACCCACCCTAGGACAGGGAGAGGAGACCCAGTACTTC
CASSPTLGQGEETQYF
>TRBJ1-2|TRBV6-5|once|-
TGTGCCAGCAGTTACTATCCGACAGTGAACTATGGCTACACCTTC
CASSYYPTVNYGYTF
>TRBJ2-2|TRBV4-3|once|TRBD1
TGCGCCAGCAGCCAGGGACAGGGCTCCACCGGGGAGCTGTTTTTT
CASSQGQGSTGELFF